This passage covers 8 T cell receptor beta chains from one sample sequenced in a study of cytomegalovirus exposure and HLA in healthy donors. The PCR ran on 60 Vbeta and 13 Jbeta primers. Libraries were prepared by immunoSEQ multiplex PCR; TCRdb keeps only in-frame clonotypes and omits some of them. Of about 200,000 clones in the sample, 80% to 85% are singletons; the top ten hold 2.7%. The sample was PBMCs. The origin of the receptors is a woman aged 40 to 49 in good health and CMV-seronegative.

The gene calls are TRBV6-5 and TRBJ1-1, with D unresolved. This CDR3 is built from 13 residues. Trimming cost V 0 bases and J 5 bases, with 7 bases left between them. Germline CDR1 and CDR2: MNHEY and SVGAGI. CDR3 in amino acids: CASSYSRWTEAFF. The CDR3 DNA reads TGTGCCAGCAGTTACTCGAGGTGGACTGAAGCTTTCTTT.

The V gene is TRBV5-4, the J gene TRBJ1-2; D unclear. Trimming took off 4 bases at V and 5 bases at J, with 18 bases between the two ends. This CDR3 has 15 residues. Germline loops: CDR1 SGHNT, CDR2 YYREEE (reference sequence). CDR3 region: CASSPQAASLYGYTF. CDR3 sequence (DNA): TGTGCCAGCAGCCCCCAGGCAGCCTCCCTTTATGGCTACACCTTC.

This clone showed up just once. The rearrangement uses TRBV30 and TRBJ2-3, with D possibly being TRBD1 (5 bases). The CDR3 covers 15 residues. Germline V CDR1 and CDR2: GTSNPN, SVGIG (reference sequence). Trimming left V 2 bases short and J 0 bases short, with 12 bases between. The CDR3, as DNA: TGTGCCTGGAGTCCTCAGGGTTTGAGCACAGATACGCAGTATTTT. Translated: CAWSPQGLSTDTQYF.

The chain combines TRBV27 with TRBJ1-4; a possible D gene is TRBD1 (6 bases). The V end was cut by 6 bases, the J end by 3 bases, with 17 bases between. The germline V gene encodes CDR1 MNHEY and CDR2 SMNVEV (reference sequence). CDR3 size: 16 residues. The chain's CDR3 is CASRSGARGSNEKLFF. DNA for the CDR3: TGTGCCAGCAGATCCGGAGCCAGGGGATCTAATGAAAAACTGTTTTTT.

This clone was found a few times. CDR3 amino acids: CACPDRGYGYTF. The CDR3 nucleotides read TGTGCCTGTCCGGACAGGGGCTATGGCTACACCTTC. The J gene is TRBJ1-2, the V gene TRBV30, with 9 positions matching TRBD1. Per the germline V gene, CDR1 is GTSNPN and CDR2 is SVGIG (reference sequence). The CDR3 contains 12 residues. V lost 6 bases to trimming and J lost 4 bases; unmatched junction nucleotides: 3. Full variable domain (missing parts from reference TRBV30 and TRBJ1-2): SQTIHQWPATLVQPVGSPLSLECTVEGTSNPNLYWYRQAAGRGLQLLFYSVGIGQISSEVPQNLSASRPQDRQFILSSKKLLLSDSGFYLCACPDRGYGYTFGSGTRLTVV.

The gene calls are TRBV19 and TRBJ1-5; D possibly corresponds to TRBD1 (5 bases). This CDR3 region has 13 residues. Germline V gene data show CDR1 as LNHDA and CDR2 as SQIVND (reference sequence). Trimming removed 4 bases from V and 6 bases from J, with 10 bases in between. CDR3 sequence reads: CASSTQGPQPQHF. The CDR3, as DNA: TGTGCCAGTAGTACCCAGGGCCCTCAGCCCCAGCATTTT.

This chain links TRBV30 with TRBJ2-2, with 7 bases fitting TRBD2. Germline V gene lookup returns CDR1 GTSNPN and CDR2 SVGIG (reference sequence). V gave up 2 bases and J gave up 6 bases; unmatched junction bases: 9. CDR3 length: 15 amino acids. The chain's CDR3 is CAWSPPPLASGELFF. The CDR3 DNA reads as TGTGCCTGGAGTCCACCCCCACTAGCGTCCGGGGAGCTGTTTTTT.

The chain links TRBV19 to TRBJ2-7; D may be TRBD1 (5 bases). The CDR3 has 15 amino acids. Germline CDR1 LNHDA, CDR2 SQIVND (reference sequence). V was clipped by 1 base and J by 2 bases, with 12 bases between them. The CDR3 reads CASSIAGLATYEQYF. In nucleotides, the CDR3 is TGTGCCAGTAGTATAGCAGGGCTCGCTACCTACGAGCAGTACTTC.